The 12 T cell receptor beta chains in this list originate from one sample, sequenced in a study of tumor-infiltrating lymphocytes in primary liver carcinoma. Both RNA and DNA were isolated together from about 21-30 mg of bulk tissue that had not been sorted. Starting material of around 490 ng total RNA yielded TCR beta cDNA via a constant-region primer. Modified slightly, ARM-PCR produced TCR beta libraries over three nested multiplex PCR rounds. It was with TRBV1-TRBV30 forward primers and a C-beta reverse primer that the first two PCR rounds were run, at about 10 cycles each. TCRdb reprocessed the multiplex PCR reads with MiXCR, giving one entry per CDR3 protein. The data show tens of thousands of distinct CDR3 sequences, over 65% seen once. Sequenced material: liver tumor tissue from sampling region 5. The subset denotes: tumor region T5, tumor centre. The receptors here all came from a man aged 35-49 years with primary liver carcinoma and hepatitis B virus infection.

Turning to this clonotype: Given a much more abundant clone one base away, this may be a read error. The chain links TRBV20-1 to TRBJ2-1, with 13 bases lining up with TRBD2. CDR3 size: 14 residues. The germline V gene encodes CDR1 DFQATT and CDR2 SNEGSKA (reference sequence). In nucleotides, the CDR3 is TGCAGTGCCAGGGGGACTAGCGGGATGGAGGAGCATTTCTTC. Translation: CSARGTSGMEEHFF.

This clonotype has only a few counts. The conserved phenylalanine or tryptophan is not found at the CDR3 terminus, so this likely reflects a read error. The chain joins TRBV12-3 or TRBV12-4 to TRBJ2-7; TRBD1 or TRBD2 may be the D gene (6 bases each). The CDR3 is made up of 13 amino acids. Trimming stripped 1 base from V and 9 bases from J, with 13 bases between. The CDR3 spells CASSLGGAGGQYL. The CDR3 bases are TGTGCCAGCAGTTTAGGGGGGGCCGGGGGGCAGTACCTC.

Worth noting for this clonotype: It is likely a read error, because the conserved phenylalanine at the end of the CDR3 is missing. The CDR3 loop is CASSRDVRQETQYL. CDR3 nucleotides: TGTGCCAGCAGTCGGGACGTTAGGCAAGAAACCCAGTACCTC. This chain joins TRBV28 and TRBJ2-5, with D perhaps assigned TRBD1 or TRBD2 (5 bases each). Germline V CDR1 and CDR2: MDHEN, SYDVKM. The CDR3 is 14 residues long.

On this clonotype: A clone one base away is much larger, so this may be a read error. The gene calls are TRBV24-1 and TRBJ1-2; possibly TRBD1 for D (5 bases). The germline gives CDR1 KGHDR, CDR2 SFDVKD. The CDR3 consists of 12 residues. The CDR3 spells CAISDPGYGYTF. CDR3 in DNA: TGTGCCATCAGTGACCCAGGGTATGGCTACACCTTC.

To note about this clonotype: The junction does not match germline at one end; this may be a read error. This chain joins TRBV11-1 and TRBJ2-1; D possibly corresponds to TRBD2 (5 bases). Germline lookup yields CDR1 SGHAT and CDR2 FQDESV (reference sequence). The length of the CDR3 is 14 residues. This CDR3 is CASSLEDSYNELFF. CDR3 coding DNA: TGTGCCAGTAGCTTAGAGGACTCCTACAATGAGCTGTTTTTC.

As regards this clonotype: At one boundary the junction diverges from the germline segment, which might be a read error. This chain uses TRBV6-2 or TRBV6-3 with TRBJ2-2, with TRBD1 as a possible D gene (6 bases). The V gene's germline CDR1 is MNHEY and CDR2 SVGEGT. The CDR3 runs 15 residues. The CDR3 region has the DNA TGTGCCAGCAGATTTACAGGGACCAACACCGGGAAGCTGTTTTTT. This sequence encodes CASRFTGTNTGKLFF.

Comments on this clonotype: A read error may produce the germline difference seen at one junction end. The chain recombines TRBV4-3 with TRBJ1-6, with D hard to call. This CDR3 is 20 amino acids long. The germline gives CDR1 LGHNA, CDR2 YSLEER. The CDR3 coding sequence is TGTGCCAGCAGCCAAGATCTCCAAGGGCAGGTGTCGTCATATAATTCACCCCTCCACTTT. Translating it yields CASSQDLQGQVSSYNSPLHF.

A note on this clonotype: The conserved closing phenylalanine or tryptophan is absent in this CDR3, likely reflecting a read error. This chain connects TRBV30 to TRBJ1-1; possible D gene TRBD1, 5 bases. Trimming stripped 1 base from V and 1 base from J, with 13 bases between. The CDR3 contains 15 residues. CDR1 and CDR2 (germline): GTSNPN, SVGIG (reference sequence). The CDR3 bases are TGTGCCTGGAGTGAAGCCGGGACGGAGAACACTGAAGCTTTCTTA. Amino acids: CAWSEAGTENTEAFL.

In the case of this clonotype: Germline is not matched at one junction end, which may reflect a read error. The chain has TRBV4-3 and TRBJ2-7, with no clear D. CDR1 and CDR2 from the germline V gene are LGHNA and YSLEER. This CDR3 has 13 amino acids. This chain's CDR3 is CTSSQDLPYDQYF. The DNA of the CDR3 is TGCACCAGCAGCCAGGATCTGCCCTACGATCAGTACTTC.

The chain links TRBV9 to TRBJ2-7; no reliable D call. The CDR3 length is 13 residues. The germline CDR1 and CDR2 sequences are SGDLS and YYNGEE. V was shortened by 4 bases and J by 7 bases, with 15 bases between the two germline ends. The CDR3 loop is CASSPVGIGEQYF. The CDR3 DNA sequence: TGTGCCAGCAGCCCTGTAGGTATAGGAGAGCAGTACTTC. The variable domain in full, with the rest retrieved from reference TRBV9 and TRBJ2-7, is DSGVTQTPKHLITATGQRVTLRCSPRSGDLSVYWYQQSLDQGLQFLIQYYNGEERAKGNILERFSAQQFPDLHSELNLSSLELGDSALYFCASSPVGIGEQYFGPGTRLTVT.

A remark on this clonotype: This may stem from a read error, because a much larger clone lies one nucleotide away. J is TRBJ2-7 and V is TRBV7-2; TRBD2 matches at 9 bases. The CDR3 covers 16 residues. The germline V gene encodes CDR1 SGHTA and CDR2 FQGNSA. The CDR3 DNA follows: TGTGCCAGCAGCTTAGTCGGCGGGAGGGTGGCCTACGAGCACTACTTC. Amino acid sequence: CASSLVGGRVAYEHYF.

Note on this clonotype: One junction end disagrees with the germline gene, perhaps due to a read error. The J gene is TRBJ2-1, the V gene TRBV29-1, with 9 positions matching TRBD2. Germline loops: CDR1 SQVTM, CDR2 ANQGSEA. The CDR3 is 15 amino acids. The CDR3 region is CSDGGPAREGYEQFF. The CDR3 nucleotides are TGCAGCGATGGGGGTCCAGCGCGGGAGGGCTATGAGCAATTCTTC.